This TCR beta chain was sequenced in a study of response to subunit inactivated influenza vaccine. Study-wide results and limits: New T cells are recruited in small numbers by each seasonal influenza vaccination, according to the authors' suggestion.

With 6 bases clipped from V and 4 bases from J, the junction kept 5 bases outside the gene matches. The CDR3 is 13 amino acids. CDR1 is DFQATT and CDR2 is SNEGSKA in the germline V gene (reference sequence). This clonotype was seen a few times. Its target is unknown. MiXCR, applied by TCRdb to the RT-PCR reads, yields one record per CDR3 protein. The repertoire consists of about 800,000 distinct CDR3 sequences, with around 20% occurring once and the leading ten covering 10% to 13%. The sequence was collected from a man in his forties or fifties who received an inactivated influenza vaccine. Sample: PBMCs from blood, taken around 5 days after vaccination. The chain uses TRBV20-1 and TRBJ2-7; 11 bases are shared with TRBD2. CDR3 amino acids: CSAKTSGRYEQYF. Written as DNA, the CDR3 is TGCAGTGCCAAAACTAGCGGGAGATACGAGCAGTACTTC.